One and the same sample provided the 22 T cell receptor beta chains below, sequenced in a study of radiation and T cells in renal cell carcinoma. TCRdb keeps only in-frame clones here, not all; method: immunoSEQ multiplex PCR. Here the sample spans roughly 120,000 clones, roughly 85% being singletons. As for time point: baseline pretreatment blood. Stated treatment: 15 Gy SBRT to primary tumor, nephrectomy 4 weeks later. Here the sequenced sample was blood, taken from a patient whose treatment included radiotherapy and nephrectomy. The receptors originated from a woman in her sixties or seventies with renal cell carcinoma.

J is TRBJ1-2 and V is TRBV19, with D tentatively TRBD1 (5 bases). The CDR3 loop spans 16 amino acids. Germline lookup yields CDR1 LNHDA and CDR2 SQIVND (reference sequence). V lost 3 bases to trimming and J lost 4 bases, with 18 bases between them. The CDR3 DNA reads TGTGCCAGTAGTATTTTGCTGGGTAGGGACTTCTATGGCTACACCTTC. It encodes CASSILLGRDFYGYTF.

This sequence joins TRBV5-1 and TRBJ2-1; possibly TRBD2 for D (6 bases). This CDR3 spans 15 amino acids. Between the trimmed V and J ends, which lost 3 bases and 0 bases, there was a span of 10 bases. Germline V gene data show CDR1 as SGHRS and CDR2 as YFSETQ. The CDR3, as DNA: TGCGCCAGCAGCTGGGGACTCCGCTCCTACAATGAGCAGTTCTTC. This translates into CASSWGLRSYNEQFF. The whole variable domain, filled in from reference TRBV5-1 and TRBJ2-1, reads KAGVTQTPRYLIKTRGQQVTLSCSPISGHRSVSWYQQTPGQGLQFLFEYFSETQRNKGNFPGRFSGRQFSNSRSEMNVSTLELGDSALYLCASSWGLRSYNEQFFGPGTRLTVL.

As DNA, the CDR3 is TGTGCCAGCAGCTCGACAGGGAACACTGAAGCTTTCTTT. This sequence encodes CASSSTGNTEAFF. The J gene is TRBJ1-1, the V gene TRBV7-9, with D perhaps TRBD1 (6 bases). V was shortened by 4 bases and J by 1 base, with 7 bases between the two germline ends. Per germline, CDR1 SEHNR and CDR2 FQNEAQ (reference sequence). CDR3 length equals 13 residues. Looking up the rest from reference TRBV7-9 and TRBJ1-1 gives the full variable domain: DTGVSQNPRHKITKRGQNVTFRCDPISEHNRLYWYRQTLGQGPEFLTYFQNEAQLEKSRLLSDRFSAERPKGSFSTLEIQRTEQGDSAMYLCASSSTGNTEAFFGQGTRLTVV.

The chain combines TRBV21-1 with TRBJ2-7; no check of the table's D call, TRBD2, against the DNA was made. TRBV21-1 is designated a pseudogene. The CDR3 spans 18 residues. Here the CDR3 reads CASSPPGLEGGGHYEQYF. In nucleotides, the CDR3 is TGTGCCAGCAGCCCCCCGGGACTAGAGGGCGGGGGACACTACGAGCAGTACTTC.

This clone has a single count. V gene TRBV4-1 combines with J gene TRBJ2-1, with D possibly being TRBD1 or TRBD2 (5 bases each). The CDR3 extends over 13 amino acids. V was pared by 0 bases and J by 10 bases, with 10 bases between. Germline-derived CDR1 and CDR2 are MGHRA and YSYEKL. The CDR3 loop reads CASSQEVRGEQFF. The DNA of the CDR3 is TGCGCCAGCAGCCAAGAAGTACGGGGCGAGCAGTTCTTC.

This sequence joins TRBV4-3 and TRBJ2-1, with 7 bases identical to TRBD2. The CDR3 loop spans 17 amino acids. Germline V gene lookup returns CDR1 LGHNA and CDR2 YSLEER. J lost 7 bases, V lost 0 bases, and 12 bases had no gene match. CDR3 region: CASSQDWATSHGNEQFF. CDR3 sequence (DNA): TGCGCCAGCAGCCAAGATTGGGCGACTAGCCATGGTAATGAGCAGTTCTTC.

This clone was detected only a few times. The V gene is TRBV27, the J gene TRBJ2-1; D is tentatively TRBD1 or TRBD2 (6 bases each). Germline V CDR1 and CDR2: MNHEY, SMNVEV (reference sequence). This CDR3 is built from 12 residues. V lost 11 bases to trimming and J lost 8 bases, with 16 bases between them. CDR3 sequence: CAQLSGGDEQFF. CDR3 DNA sequence: TGTGCCCAGCTGTCCGGGGGCGATGAGCAGTTCTTC.

The chain couples TRBV11-2 to TRBJ2-7, with D possibly matching TRBD1 (6 bases). Trimming removed 4 bases at V and 6 bases at J, with 10 bases between. CDR3 size: 12 residues. CDR1 is SGHAT and CDR2 is FQNNGV in the germline V gene. The CDR3 DNA is TGTGCCAGCAGCTGGGGGACATCCGAGCAGTACTTC. This translates into CASSWGTSEQYF.

This clone was found a few times. This sequence joins TRBV4-3 and TRBJ1-1; D remains ambiguous. CDR3 length: 13 residues. The V end was cut by 3 bases, the J end by 0 bases, with 5 bases between. Germline assignment: CDR1 LGHNA and CDR2 YSLEER. CDR3 sequence (DNA): TGCGCCAGCAGCCAGGACGTGAACACTGAAGCTTTCTTT. This encodes CASSQDVNTEAFF.

The rearrangement uses TRBV2 and TRBJ1-2; TRBD1 matches 8 bases. From germline, CDR1 is SNHLY and CDR2 FYNNEI. The CDR3 runs 14 residues. The V gene end was trimmed by 6 bases and the J gene end by 4 bases; junction bases not matched to a gene: 7. The CDR3 DNA follows: TGTGCCAGCAGCTTGACAGGGGCGGGCTATGGCTACACCTTC. Protein product: CASSLTGAGYGYTF.

The chain is built from TRBV28 and TRBJ1-2; D perhaps matches TRBD1 (5 bases). V lost 11 bases, J lost 8 bases, and 15 bases lay in between. From germline, CDR1 is MDHEN and CDR2 SYDVKM. This CDR3 contains 11 residues. For the CDR3, the DNA is TGTGCCGTCGGGCGGGCAGGGGGCTACACCTTC. This codes for CAVGRAGGYTF.

The chain recombines TRBV5-1 with TRBJ1-2; D is uncertain. V was trimmed by 4 bases and J by 2 bases, leaving 15 bases between them. This CDR3 is 15 amino acids long. The germline CDR1 and CDR2 sequences are SGHRS and YFSETQ. The CDR3 nucleotides read TGCGCCAGCAGCATCTTACCGACGGAGAACTATGGCTACACCTTC. This encodes CASSILPTENYGYTF.

Worth noting for this clone: The same CDR3 is also encoded by other DNA sequences in this sample. The chain has TRBV6-5 and TRBJ2-3; D remains unclear. The V gene's germline CDR1 is MNHEY and CDR2 SVGAGI. Trimming removed 0 bases from V and 1 base from J, with 5 bases in between. CDR3 size: 14 residues. The chain's CDR3 is CASSYSRGTDTQYF. CDR3 nucleotide sequence: TGTGCCAGCAGTTACTCCCGGGGCACAGATACGCAGTATTTT.

V is TRBV6-1 and J is TRBJ1-2; D remains ambiguous. The V gene lost 2 bases and the J gene lost 6 bases, with 10 bases spanning the gap. Germline CDR1 MNHNS, CDR2 SASEGT. CDR3 size: 13 residues. CDR3 nucleotides: TGTGCCAGCAGTGAAAGTCCCGGGAATGGCTACACCTTC. This gives the protein CASSESPGNGYTF.

This clone showed up just a few times. The V gene is TRBV11-2, the J gene TRBJ2-2; D gene unclear. Trimming stripped 3 bases from V and 8 bases from J, with 4 bases between. Germline V lookup: CDR1 SGHAT, CDR2 FQNNGV. The CDR3 totals 11 residues. CDR3 in DNA: TGTGCCAGCAGCTTTGGTGGGGAGCTGTTTTTT. Translating gives CASSFGGELFF.

This chain uses TRBV27 with TRBJ2-7; 12 bases match TRBD2. The V gene's germline CDR1 is MNHEY and CDR2 SMNVEV (reference sequence). V was clipped by 3 bases and J by 5 bases; unmatched bases: 8. This CDR3 spans 16 amino acids. The CDR3 sequence is CASSLVGASGRDEQYF. For the CDR3, the DNA is TGTGCCAGCAGTTTGGTTGGGGCTAGCGGGAGGGACGAGCAGTACTTC.

The chain carries TRBV28 and TRBJ2-3, with a weak D call TRBD2 (7 bases). V lost 7 bases and J 8 bases, leaving 19 bases between the germline ends. This CDR3 comprises 14 residues. The germline gives CDR1 MDHEN, CDR2 SYDVKM. The CDR3 loop is CASTLRGGRRTQYF. The DNA of the CDR3 is TGTGCCAGCACCCTAAGGGGGGGCCGGCGTACGCAGTATTTT.

This clone was seen once. This chain connects TRBV4-1 to TRBJ2-5, with 12 bases aligning to TRBD2. The germline gives CDR1 MGHRA, CDR2 YSYEKL. Trimming removed 1 base from V and 5 bases from J; junction bases left unmatched: 2. This CDR3 is built from 15 residues. CDR3 protein: CASSQGTSGMETQYF. CDR3 nucleotides: TGCGCCAGCAGCCAAGGGACTAGCGGGATGGAGACCCAGTACTTC.

The CDR3 here is CASSHDRVREKLFF. DNA for the CDR3: TGTGCCAGCAGCCACGACAGGGTCAGGGAAAAACTGTTTTTT. The V call is TRBV6-1, the J call TRBJ1-4; 7 bases line up with TRBD1. Germline V gene lookup returns CDR1 MNHNS and CDR2 SASEGT. The CDR3 runs 14 residues. V lost 6 bases and J lost 8; bases outside the gene matches: 9.

This clone has only one observation. The V and J genes are TRBV19 and TRBJ1-3; weak D call: TRBD1 (5 bases). The CDR3 contains 14 residues. V lost 4 bases and J 2 bases, leaving 9 bases between the germline ends. Germline lookup yields CDR1 LNHDA and CDR2 SQIVND (reference sequence). The CDR3 spells CASSTGDTGNTIYF. DNA for the CDR3: TGTGCCAGTAGTACGGGGGATACTGGAAACACCATATATTTT.

The chain employs TRBV12-5 and TRBJ2-1; 8 nucleotides match TRBD2. V lost 5 bases to trimming and J lost 4 bases; unmatched junction nucleotides: 4. Germline lookup yields CDR1 LGHNT and CDR2 FRNRAP. The CDR3 covers 14 residues. CDR3 bases: TGTGCTAGTGGTCCTGCTAGCGGGTACAATGAGCAGTTCTTC. The encoded protein is CASGPASGYNEQFF.

This clone has only one observation. As DNA, the CDR3 is TGTGCCAGCAGTACATACAGGGGAGGTGGCTACACCTTC. Protein sequence: CASSTYRGGGYTF. The genes are TRBV28 and TRBJ1-2, with TRBD1 identical over 7 bases. Trimming removed 5 bases from V and 7 bases from J; junction bases left unmatched: 7. CDR3 length equals 13 residues. In germline, CDR1 is MDHEN, CDR2 SYDVKM.